Below, 9 T cell receptor beta chains from the same sample are listed, as sequenced in a study of molecular identifiers for immune sequencing clone quantification. Via MiXCR, TCRdb re-called the PCR reads, giving one row per CDR3 protein. The table has more than 85,000 distinct CDR3 sequences, 35% seen once; the top ten hold roughly 9.7%. Source material: naive CD8+ T cells from blood, with Jurkat cell RNA spiked in. Specified subset: FACS-sorted CD8+CD4-CCR7+CD45RA+ naive T cells. Receptors were obtained from a human donor in good health. Some libraries in this study had Jurkat cell RNA spiked in.

J is TRBJ2-1 and V is TRBV11-2; TRBD2 aligns across 7 bases. Trimming at V came to 1 base and at J to 9 bases, leaving 6 bases not matched to a gene. The CDR3 is 14 residues long. Germline V gene lookup returns CDR1 SGHAT and CDR2 FQNNGV. In nucleotides, the CDR3 is TGTGCCAGCAGCTTAGTTGGGGGGGTCGGTGAGCAGTTCTTC. The encoded protein is CASSLVGGVGEQFF.

In the case of this clonotype: This may be a read error: a much more frequent sequence differs by one nucleotide. No conserved phenylalanine or tryptophan ends this CDR3, so it is likely a read error. The chain has TRBV28 and TRBJ1-6; D is undetermined. The CDR3 has 12 amino acids. The V end was cut by 5 bases, the J end by 14 bases, with 13 bases between. CDR1 and CDR2 (germline): MDHEN, SYDVKM. CDR3 in DNA: TGTGCCAGCAGTCCCTCCAGGTGGGCCCTCCACTAT. Translated: CASSPSRWALHY.

In the case of this clonotype: Being one base from a much bigger clone, this may be a read error. Because the CDR3 is missing its conserved closing phenylalanine or tryptophan, this is likely a read error. The chain uses TRBV7-6 and TRBJ2-2; TRBD2 aligns across 10 bases. Looked up from germline, CDR1 is SGHVS and CDR2 is FNYEAQ. The junction had 9 bases not matched to a gene; V was cut back by 0 bases and J by 5 bases. The length of the CDR3 is 18 residues. CDR3 residues: CASSLAPGLAGATGELFI. The CDR3 nucleotides read TGTGCCAGCAGCTTAGCGCCAGGCCTAGCGGGAGCAACCGGGGAGCTGTTTATT.

In regard to this clonotype: This clone may be a read error of a much larger clone one base away. The V and J genes are TRBV7-6 and TRBJ2-1; D is possibly TRBD1 (5 bases). Trimming left V 5 bases short and J 2 bases short, with 13 bases between. The CDR3 contains 15 residues. CDR1 is SGHVS, CDR2 FNYEAQ, per germline. The CDR3 DNA follows: TGTGCCAGCAGCATATATCAGGGTACCTACAATGAGCAGTTCTTC. Its translation: CASSIYQGTYNEQFF.

A note on this clonotype: At one of its ends the junction is not consistent with the germline gene, which may arise from a read error. J is TRBJ1-1 and V is TRBV12-3 or TRBV12-4, with D perhaps TRBD1 (6 bases). The CDR3 contains 13 residues. CDR3 protein: CVSSSAGATMAFF. CDR3 nucleotide sequence: TGTGTCAGCAGTTCTGCAGGGGCGACAATGGCTTTCTTT.

Only a few counts were recorded for this clonotype. CDR3 sequence (DNA): TGTGCCAGCGTGATGAACACTGAAGCTTTCTTT. Its protein is CASVMNTEAFF. The genes are TRBV7-8 and TRBJ1-1; D not certain. The germline gives CDR1 SGHVS, CDR2 FQNEAQ. V lost 8 bases and J lost 0, with 4 bases in between. The CDR3 has 11 amino acids.

This chain joins TRBV2 and TRBJ2-2, with 8 positions matching TRBD2. V was pared by 3 bases and J by 6 bases, with 12 bases of the junction left unmatched. Looked up from germline, CDR1 is SNHLY and CDR2 is FYNNEI. The CDR3 length is 17 residues. This CDR3 is CASSDVPPGLVSGELFF. DNA for the CDR3: TGTGCCAGCAGTGATGTTCCCCCGGGACTAGTTTCCGGGGAGCTGTTTTTT.

For this clonotype: Possible read error: a much larger clone is one base away. The gene calls are TRBV5-1 and TRBJ2-3; D may correspond to TRBD1 or TRBD2 (6 bases each). Germline V gene lookup returns CDR1 SGHRS and CDR2 YFSETQ. The CDR3 is 17 amino acids. CDR3 protein: CASSDNPQGLRTDAQYF. CDR3 DNA sequence: TGCGCCAGCAGCGACAATCCACAGGGACTGAGGACAGATGCGCAGTATTTT.

The chain joins TRBV6-6 to TRBJ2-7; TRBD2 matches 7 bases. The germline V gene encodes CDR1 MNHNY and CDR2 SVGAGI (reference sequence). Unmatched junction bases numbered 7, after V lost 2 bases and J lost 3 bases. This CDR3 comprises 15 residues. CDR3 sequence reads: CASSYGRGVGYEQYF. The DNA of the CDR3 is TGTGCCAGCAGTTACGGACGGGGGGTCGGCTACGAGCAGTACTTC.